These 26 T cell receptor beta chains were all obtained from the same sample, sequenced in a study of beta chain features in type 1 diabetes. Study observations and caveats: When Type 1 diabetes patients were examined, their TCRB CDR3s proved moderately but significantly shorter in all four CD4+ subsets.

cDNA synthesis used the whole RNA isolate, giving expressed TCRB sequences. The data were produced by immunoSEQ multiplex PCR, yet TCRdb's version contains in-frame clones alone and is incomplete. The sample holds a few hundred thousand clones; around 12% are singletons and the top ten take 0.01%. These receptors' targets are unknown. Sequenced material: naive CD4+ T cells from blood. The receptors derive from a woman between 18 and 29 years old with type 1 diabetes.

This clone has a handful of counts. The chain combines TRBV4-2 with TRBJ1-3; D call uncertain. Germline values: CDR1 LGHNA, CDR2 YNFKEQ. V was cut by 5 bases and J by 4 bases, with 9 bases left in between. The CDR3 covers 13 residues. The CDR3 loop is CASSSNRGNTIYF. In DNA form, the CDR3 reads TGTGCCAGCAGCTCGAACAGAGGAAACACCATATATTTT.

This chain connects TRBV5-1 to TRBJ1-6; D ambiguous. Between the trimmed V and J ends, which lost 0 bases and 9 bases, there was a span of 13 bases. CDR3 length: 15 amino acids. The germline V gene encodes CDR1 SGHRS and CDR2 YFSETQ. The CDR3 DNA sequence: TGCGCCAGCAGCTTGGTTACAGCCTTTGGTTCACCCCTCCACTTT. This codes for CASSLVTAFGSPLHF.

Points on this clone: Other DNA sequences of this sample code for an identical CDR3. This chain joins TRBV5-1 and TRBJ2-7; 12 positions match TRBD2. The ends lost 4 bases at V and 0 bases at J; junction bases unmatched: 2. Looked up from germline, CDR1 is SGHRS and CDR2 is YFSETQ. This CDR3 is 15 amino acids long. The CDR3 spells CASSPGLAGSYEQYF. Here the CDR3 DNA reads TGCGCCAGCAGCCCGGGACTAGCGGGCTCCTACGAGCAGTACTTC.

This clone was detected only a few times. V and J are TRBV19 and TRBJ1-2; the match to TRBD1 covers 7 bases. V lost 5 bases, J lost 8 bases, and 14 bases stayed unmatched. Germline CDR1 is LNHDA and CDR2 is SQIVND (reference sequence). This CDR3 has 15 amino acids. The CDR3 spells CASSPRQGNVWGYTF. Written as DNA, the CDR3 is TGTGCCAGTAGTCCCCGACAGGGAAATGTTTGGGGCTACACCTTC.

The gene calls are TRBV5-6 and TRBJ1-5; no clear D. The CDR3 contains 13 residues. V lost 0 bases to trimming and J lost 7 bases, with 8 bases between them. CDR1 is SGHDT, CDR2 YYEEEE, per germline. The CDR3 reads CASSLAEGQPQHF. Written as DNA, the CDR3 is TGTGCCAGCAGCTTGGCCGAGGGACAGCCCCAGCATTTT.

The chain combines TRBV7-9 with TRBJ2-7; TRBD2 might be the D (5 bases). V lost 4 bases to trimming and J lost 2 bases, with 18 bases between them. The CDR3 extends over 16 amino acids. Germline loops: CDR1 SEHNR, CDR2 FQNEAQ (reference sequence). In DNA, the CDR3 is TGTGCCAGCAGCTCCAACCCGGGAAGAGGGACCTACGAGCAGTACTTC. This translates into CASSSNPGRGTYEQYF. The whole variable domain, remainder taken from reference TRBV7-9 and TRBJ2-7, is DTGVSQNPRHKITKRGQNVTFRCDPISEHNRLYWYRQTLGQGPEFLTYFQNEAQLEKSRLLSDRFSAERPKGSFSTLEIQRTEQGDSAMYLCASSSNPGRGTYEQYFGPGTRLTVT.

The rearrangement uses TRBV6-6 and TRBJ2-1; D uncertain. The V and J ends lost 2 bases and 6 bases respectively, with 11 bases between them. Germline lookup yields CDR1 MNHNY and CDR2 SVGAGI (reference sequence). The CDR3 covers 14 residues. The CDR3 is CASSYGPLGNEQFF. The CDR3, as DNA: TGTGCCAGCAGTTACGGGCCCCTGGGCAATGAGCAGTTCTTC.

The V and J genes are TRBV6-5 and TRBJ1-1; 9 bases are shared with TRBD1. The ends lost 5 bases at V and 1 base at J; junction bases unmatched: 5. This CDR3 is 15 amino acids long. CDR1 and CDR2 (germline): MNHEY, SVGAGI. Written as DNA, the CDR3 is TGTGCCAGCAGTACCCGGGACAGGGCGAACACTGAAGCTTTCTTT. Protein product: CASSTRDRANTEAFF.

For the CDR3, the DNA is TGTGCCAGCAGAGCGGACCCTGGGGCTAACTATGGCTACACCTTC. Encoded protein: CASRADPGANYGYTF. The chain employs TRBV6-1 and TRBJ1-2, with unresolved D. CDR1 and CDR2 (germline): MNHNS, SASEGT. Trimming pared 6 bases from V and 0 bases from J, leaving 14 bases between. This CDR3 comprises 15 residues.

This clone showed up just a few times. The chain combines TRBV4-1 with TRBJ2-1; TRBD2 is a possible D gene (6 bases). Trimming took 0 bases from V and 9 from J, leaving 12 bases between them. The CDR3 loop spans 14 amino acids. Germline lookup yields CDR1 MGHRA and CDR2 YSYEKL. Here the CDR3 reads CASSQEKGGREQFF. CDR3 coding DNA: TGCGCCAGCAGCCAAGAGAAGGGAGGCCGTGAGCAGTTCTTC.

The rearrangement joins TRBV5-4 to TRBJ2-5; 11 nucleotides align to TRBD1. Germline V gene data show CDR1 as SGHNT and CDR2 as YYREEE (reference sequence). The CDR3 contains 15 residues. The V and J ends lost 3 bases and 4 bases, in that order; junction bases with no gene match: 5. CDR3 protein: CASSSPGQGGETQYF. CDR3 sequence (DNA): TGTGCCAGCAGCTCACCGGGACAGGGGGGAGAGACCCAGTACTTC.

There are a few counts of this clone. The chain employs TRBV7-8 and TRBJ1-4, with 12 positions matching TRBD1. V gave up 1 base and J gave up 8 bases; unmatched junction bases: 8. Germline V gives CDR1 SGHVS, CDR2 FQNEAQ. CDR3 length: 17 residues. CDR3 nucleotides: TGTGCCAGCAGCTTAGTGGGACAGGGGGCTCTGAAGGAAAAACTGTTTTTT. As protein: CASSLVGQGALKEKLFF.

This chain links TRBV4-1 with TRBJ1-3; 7 nucleotides line up with TRBD1. The junction had 2 bases not matched to a gene; V was cut back by 3 bases and J by 0 bases. The germline V gene has CDR1 MGHRA and CDR2 YSYEKL. CDR3 length: 15 residues. The CDR3: CASSHGQVSGNTIYF. The DNA for the CDR3 is TGCGCCAGCAGCCATGGACAGGTCTCTGGAAACACCATATATTTT.

The chain links TRBV11-3 to TRBJ2-1; 7 bases map to TRBD1. CDR1 is SGHNT and CDR2 is YENEEA in the germline V gene. Trimming cost V 6 bases and J 2 bases; bases outside gene matches: 7. CDR3 size: 15 residues. The CDR3 loop is CASSPDRTPYNEQFF. The CDR3 nucleotides are TGTGCCAGCAGTCCGGACAGGACACCCTACAATGAGCAGTTCTTC.

The V and J genes are TRBV5-5 and TRBJ2-7, with a weak D call TRBD1 (6 bases). Deletions cut 4 bases from V and 2 bases from J, with 13 bases between. CDR1 and CDR2 from the germline V gene are SGHKS and YYEKEE (reference sequence). The CDR3 consists of 14 residues. The CDR3 sequence: CASSLRTVAYEQYF. As DNA, the CDR3 is TGTGCCAGCAGCCTCAGGACAGTGGCCTACGAGCAGTACTTC.

This clone occurred a few times. This chain joins TRBV25-1 and TRBJ1-2; a weak D match, TRBD1 (5 bases). Germline V gene data show CDR1 as MGHDK and CDR2 as SYGVNS. The CDR3 contains 13 residues. The V end lost 1 base, the J end lost 8 bases, and 11 bases lay between the germline ends. CDR3 DNA sequence: TGTGCCAGCAGTGAATTGACAGACAAGGGCTACACCTTC. Protein: CASSELTDKGYTF.

The CDR3 loop is CASSLRTSGPFYEQYF. In DNA form, the CDR3 reads TGCGCCAGCAGCCTTCGGACTAGCGGGCCATTCTACGAGCAGTACTTC. The chain is built from TRBV4-1 and TRBJ2-7; 11 positions agree with TRBD2. Germline CDR1 is MGHRA and CDR2 is YSYEKL. V was pared by 4 bases and J by 3 bases, with 8 bases of the junction left unmatched. The CDR3 has 16 residues.

This clone came up a few times. This chain links TRBV7-3 with TRBJ1-4; D is uncertain. Germline V gives CDR1 SGHTA, CDR2 FQGTGA. Deletions cut 3 bases from V and 7 bases from J, with 6 bases between. The CDR3 extends over 12 amino acids. The CDR3 region has the DNA TGTGCCAGCAGCTTCGAGGGTGAAAAACTGTTTTTT. This translates into CASSFEGEKLFF.

V is TRBV7-9 and J is TRBJ2-5, with D perhaps matching TRBD1 (6 bases). Germline assignment: CDR1 SEHNR and CDR2 FQNEAQ (reference sequence). V gave up 3 bases and J gave up 4 bases, with 18 bases separating them. The CDR3 sequence is 16 residues long. The CDR3 nucleotides are TGTGCCAGCAGCTTCGGGGTGGCTGGGGGCGGAGAGACCCAGTACTTC. Its protein is CASSFGVAGGGETQYF.

This clone was counted only a few times. The J gene is TRBJ1-2, the V gene TRBV18, with 9 bases that match TRBD1. V shed 2 bases, J shed 0 bases, and the junction held 10 bases outside the gene matches. The CDR3 runs 18 residues. CDR1 is KGHSH and CDR2 is LQKENI in the germline V gene. The CDR3 DNA reads TGTGCCAGCTCACCATTCCGGGACAGGGATCCCGCTAACTATGGCTACACCTTC. The encoded protein is CASSPFRDRDPANYGYTF.

This clone has only a few counts. The V and J genes are TRBV10-3 and TRBJ2-1; no firm D call. This CDR3 has 14 amino acids. Germline values: CDR1 ENHRY, CDR2 SYGVKD. The ends were cut back, 2 bases at V and 8 bases at J, with 13 bases in the middle. The CDR3 nucleotides are TGTGCCATCAGTGAGATCTCTCCCTCCGATGAGCAGTTCTTC. Its translation is CAISEISPSDEQFF.

The genes are TRBV7-3 and TRBJ2-1, with TRBD2 matching 7 bases. The CDR3 sequence is 16 residues long. Germline CDR1 is SGHTA and CDR2 is FQGTGA. Trimming took 1 base from V and 8 from J; bases not matched to a gene: 11. As DNA, the CDR3 is TGTGCCAGCAGCTTAATGGCTGGCGGGAGTAGGTATGAGCAGTTCTTC. The encoded protein is CASSLMAGGSRYEQFF.

The chain has TRBV14 and TRBJ1-3; the match to TRBD1 covers 7 bases. The CDR3 sequence is 22 residues long. V shed 0 bases, J shed 0 bases, and the junction held 20 bases outside the gene matches. Germline V lookup: CDR1 SGHDN, CDR2 FVKESK. The CDR3 DNA follows: TGTGCCAGCAGCCAAGATCGACGTTCAGGATCCACACAGGGGTACTCTGGAAACACCATATATTTT. It translates to CASSQDRRSGSTQGYSGNTIYF.

There are a few counts of this clone. The V gene is TRBV29-1, the J gene TRBJ1-1, with 9 bases fitting TRBD1. CDR1 SQVTM and CDR2 ANQGSEA come from the germline V gene. With V trimmed by 6 bases and J by 1 base, 12 bases remained unmatched. The CDR3 extends over 16 amino acids. CDR3 nucleotide sequence: TGCAGCGTCCAACGGCCCGGACAGGGGAAGAACACTGAAGCTTTCTTT. Protein sequence: CSVQRPGQGKNTEAFF.

The chain has TRBV28 and TRBJ2-3; TRBD2 is a possible D gene (6 bases). The CDR3 extends over 12 amino acids. V was pared by 11 bases and J by 1 base, with 10 bases between. Germline V gene data show CDR1 as MDHEN and CDR2 as SYDVKM. In DNA, the CDR3 is TGTGCCCCAACGGGGGGCACAGATACGCAGTATTTT. Translating it yields CAPTGGTDTQYF.

There are a few counts of this clone. This rearrangement joins TRBV7-9 to TRBJ2-5; possible D gene TRBD2, 6 bases. Trimming removed 2 bases at V and 3 bases at J, with 13 bases between. CDR1 and CDR2 from the germline V gene are SEHNR and FQNEAQ (reference sequence). There are 15 residues in the CDR3. The CDR3: CASSLTPGEKETQYF. The CDR3 nucleotides read TGTGCCAGCAGCTTAACACCGGGAGAAAAAGAGACCCAGTACTTC.